The subject of this entry is one T cell receptor beta chain. This clone's antigen is unknown. No much larger clone is present one base from it, and per-base qualities are unavailable. Ficoll-Paque density gradient centrifugation was the method used to isolate PBMCs. This specimen comes from a study of T-cell memory formation after mild COVID-19 (dated by TCRdb to 2020 to 2022). In the study overall: Most TCR sequence clusters were specific to one of the two donors. The cohort comprised two young, previously healthy adult volunteers, one female and one male. In a couple of donors, T-cell clones that expanded and contracted after mild COVID-19 were tracked by sequencing TCRalpha and TCRbeta repertoires over time.

V and J are trimmed by 6 bases and 7 bases, and the gene matches miss 13 bases of the junction. The CDR1 and CDR2 encoded by the germline V gene are SGHVS and FQNEAQ. From the cysteine through the phenylalanine, the CDR3 covers 15 amino acids. Only the CDR3 region is kept as DNA, spanning 45 bases read in frame from base 1. Sequencing was performed on an Illumina NovaSeq 6000. TCRalpha and TCRbeta cDNA libraries were constructed by 5'RACE with constant-segment primers, with sample barcodes and unique molecular identifiers being introduced. RNA was extracted from every sample with Trizol reagent. Libraries were amplified in two PCR steps, with a second sample barcode and Illumina TruSeq adapters added in the second step. Sequencing of libraries was performed on an Illumina NovaSeq with 2 x 150 bp paired-end reads. The paper's processing steps were these. Demultiplexing of reads and collapsing into UMI-guided consensus sequences were performed with migec v1.2.7. With mixcr v2.1.11, UMI consensuses were aligned to TRA and TRB V and J templates and assembled into clonotypes. A clonotype was counted as expanded or contracted only when both edgeR and NoisET called the clonotype significant, with the noise models trained on biological replicates. For edgeR calls, the cutoffs were a false discovery rate-adjusted p below 0.01 and a log2 fold-change threshold of 1. As an exploratory analysis of dynamics, PCA with hierarchical clustering was applied to max-normalized trajectories of the 1000 most abundant clonotypes. Each responding clone was given a CD4 or CD8 phenotype based on the CD4+ and CD8+ repertoires, which had been sequenced separately. Using fastp at Q25 and MiXCR, TCRdb reprocessed the public reads and kept productive beta chains. Rows matching on CDR3 protein sequence are summarized as one entry with the most common DNA and genes. TCRdb assigned the V and J calls; the authors' analysis was not used. The sample records about 150,000 distinct CDR3 sequences, 15% to 20% of which are singletons. Around 2% of the sample is taken by the ten largest.

Summary of the overall study and its limitations: Balanced CD4/CD8 phenotypes were observed for clones contracting from day 15 to 85, whereas a bias towards CD4+ was observed for a second wave of clones expanding from day 15 to 37. Contracting CD4+ clones were located mainly in the CM and EM memory subsets, whereas CD8+ clones were found to be enriched in EMRA. Some responding clones were detected in pre-infection memory, suggesting pre-existing cross-reactive memory T cells joined the SARS-CoV-2 response. Only a couple of mild cases were covered by the study, and larger cohorts that include severe cases with pre-infection samples were considered necessary. Whether the second-wave clones peaking on day 37 were SARS-CoV-2 specific was not confirmed.

The V and J genes are TRBV7-8 and TRBJ2-5; TRBD1 lines up with 8 middle nucleotides. Material for sequencing was PBMCs or a T cell subset sorted from them (not recorded which). The source is an adult woman who had mild COVID-19 (a few samples of this study predate the infection). The sample titles of this study are shuffled in the database, so cell type and time point are left out; the donor was told from shared clones. The CDR3 protein is CASREWTGSGGTQYF. The DNA sequence follows: TGTGCCAGCAGAGAGTGGACAGGGAGCGGAGGGACCCAGTACTTC.